The T cell receptor beta chain described here comes from a study of long-term antiretroviral therapy in people with HIV. Whole-study findings and limits: Against controls, HIV repertoires showed narrower ranges of CDR3 length.

About this clone itself: Antigen unknown.

The immunoSEQ assay was v3.0, run at survey level. Measured with immunoSEQ multiplex PCR; TCRdb has only the in-frame clones, and not every one. This table holds roughly 16,000 clones, 80% found once. V shed 4 bases and J 4 bases; nucleotides not matched to a gene: 1. Germline assignment: CDR1 LNHDA and CDR2 SQIVND (reference sequence). The CDR3 sequence is 13 residues long. The sample here was unsorted PBMCs, taken 0.1 years before starting antiretroviral therapy. This chain uses TRBV19 with TRBJ2-7, with 10 positions matching TRBD2. The sequence came from a man between 18 and 29 years old with HIV. This chain's CDR3 is CASSTSGRYEQYF. The CDR3 nucleotides read TGTGCCAGTAGTACTAGCGGGAGATACGAGCAGTACTTC. The full variable domain, in which reference TRBV19 and TRBJ2-7 provide the parts outside the CDR3, is DGGITQSPKYLFRKEGQNVTLSCEQNLNHDAMYWYRQDPGQGLRLIYYSQIVNDFQKGDIAEGYSVSREKKESFPLTVTSAQKNPTAFYLCASSTSGRYEQYFGPGTRLTVT.